What follows are 18 T cell receptor beta chains derived from one specimen sequenced in a study of siplizumab effects on memory and regulatory T cells. The assay was immunoSEQ multiplex PCR, and TCRdb's table has in-frame clones only and misses some. Here the sample spans around 100,000 clones, around 90% being singletons. The source material was non-Treg CD4+ T cells sorted from blood. Receptors were obtained from a human donor in good health.

The chain recombines TRBV15 with TRBJ2-7; no reliable D call. This CDR3 contains 15 residues. Trimming shortened V by 3 bases and J by 6 bases, and 18 bases separated the two germline ends. CDR1 is LNHNV and CDR2 is YYDKDF in the germline V gene (reference sequence). Written as DNA, the CDR3 is TGTGCCACCAGCAGTTACAGAGTAAATATAATCGAGCAGTACTTC. Residues: CATSSYRVNIIEQYF.

This chain's CDR3 is CAWSVSGASNGYTF. DNA of the CDR3: TGTGCCTGGAGTGTAAGTGGGGCGTCGAATGGCTACACCTTC. The V gene is TRBV30, the J gene TRBJ1-2; TRBD1 is a possible D gene (5 bases). V was cut by 0 bases and J by 6 bases, with 14 bases left in between. The germline V gene encodes CDR1 GTSNPN and CDR2 SVGIG (reference sequence). The CDR3 is 14 amino acids.

The rearrangement joins TRBV6-6 to TRBJ2-7; 8 bases are a match to TRBD2. From germline, CDR1 is MNHNY and CDR2 SVGAGI (reference sequence). The CDR3 is 15 amino acids. Germline trimming cut 6 bases from V and 3 bases from J; bases unmatched to any gene: 10. For the CDR3, the DNA is TGTGCCAGCAGGACAAGCGGGAGAACCCGCTACGAGCAGTACTTC. Its protein is CASRTSGRTRYEQYF.

This chain joins TRBV28 and TRBJ1-5; D not resolved. V was pared by 4 bases and J by 6 bases, with 7 bases between. Germline lookup yields CDR1 MDHEN and CDR2 SYDVKM. The CDR3 runs to 12 residues. The chain's CDR3 is CASSWSAQPQHF. For the CDR3, the DNA is TGTGCCAGCAGTTGGTCGGCTCAGCCCCAGCATTTT.

A single count supports this clone. The chain combines TRBV19 with TRBJ2-7; 8 bases align to TRBD1. CDR1 is LNHDA, CDR2 SQIVND, per germline (reference sequence). V lost 9 bases and J lost 6; bases outside the gene matches: 4. This CDR3 has 11 amino acids. The CDR3 loop reads CASRTGGEQYF. CDR3 sequence (DNA): TGTGCCAGCAGAACAGGGGGCGAGCAGTACTTC.

This sequence joins TRBV9 and TRBJ2-3; 9 nucleotides line up with TRBD2. The ends lost 4 bases at V and 4 bases at J; junction bases unmatched: 10. The length of the CDR3 is 16 residues. In germline, CDR1 is SGDLS, CDR2 YYNGEE. The CDR3 nucleotides read TGTGCCAGCAGCCCCTTTCCAGCGGGAGGTGCAGATACGCAGTATTTT. Encoded protein: CASSPFPAGGADTQYF.

The chain couples TRBV5-4 to TRBJ2-7, with D unclear. CDR1 and CDR2 (germline): SGHNT, YYREEE (reference sequence). This CDR3 region has 14 residues. V lost 1 base to trimming and J lost 0 bases, with 8 bases between them. The CDR3 DNA reads as TGTGCCAGCAGCTTGTTTGGCTTCTCCTACGAGCAGTACTTC. Protein: CASSLFGFSYEQYF. The full variable domain, in which reference TRBV5-4 and TRBJ2-7 provide the parts outside the CDR3, is ETGVTQSPTHLIKTRGQQVTLRCSSQSGHNTVSWYQQALGQGPQFIFQYYREEENGRGNFPPRFSGLQFPNYSSELNVNALELDDSALYLCASSLFGFSYEQYFGPGTRLTVT.

This clone has only one observation. The V and J genes are TRBV6-4 and TRBJ1-5, with D tentatively TRBD1 (5 bases). The CDR3 is 16 amino acids. Trimming removed 6 bases from V and 2 bases from J, with 17 bases in between. Germline V gives CDR1 MRHNA, CDR2 SNTAGT. CDR3: CASRDPSGRGNQPQHF. CDR3 DNA sequence: TGTGCCAGCAGGGACCCCTCAGGGAGAGGCAATCAGCCCCAGCATTTT.

The chain joins TRBV6-1 to TRBJ2-7, with D possibly being TRBD1 (7 bases). V was pared by 3 bases and J by 6 bases, with 12 bases between. The V gene's germline CDR1 is MNHNS and CDR2 SASEGT. The CDR3 is 13 amino acids. In DNA form, the CDR3 reads TGTGCCAGCAGTGATTACAGGGGAGGCGAGCAGTACTTC. Protein: CASSDYRGGEQYF.

The rearrangement links TRBV7-2 to TRBJ2-7, with 7 nucleotides matching TRBD2. The V gene end was trimmed by 2 bases and the J gene end by 3 bases; junction bases not matched to a gene: 4. This CDR3 has 14 residues. Germline CDR1 is SGHTA and CDR2 is FQGNSA. The CDR3 DNA sequence: TGTGCCAGCAGCTTATGGCGGGAGAACTACGAGCAGTACTTC. It yields the protein CASSLWRENYEQYF.

CDR3 DNA sequence: TGTGCCAGCACCCGACAGGGGTTGTACGAGCAGTACTTC. Its translation: CASTRQGLYEQYF. This chain joins TRBV7-2 and TRBJ2-7, with 8 bases that match TRBD1. Unmatched junction bases numbered 6, after V lost 7 bases and J lost 4 bases. In germline, CDR1 is SGHTA, CDR2 FQGNSA. The CDR3 length is 13 residues.

This clone was observed once. The rearrangement links TRBV7-8 to TRBJ1-5; 7 nucleotides agree with TRBD1. The CDR3 covers 16 residues. The germline CDR1 and CDR2 sequences are SGHVS and FQNEAQ. V gave up 0 bases and J gave up 2 bases; unmatched junction bases: 4. The CDR3 DNA is TGTGCCAGCAGCTTAGCGCGACAGGGCGGCAATCAGCCCCAGCATTTT. Translated, it gives CASSLARQGGNQPQHF.

The chain carries TRBV5-8 and TRBJ2-6, with D uncertain. Between the trimmed V and J ends, which lost 9 bases and 0 bases, there was a span of 10 bases. Looked up from germline, CDR1 is SGHTS and CDR2 is YDEGEE. The CDR3 is 14 residues long. This CDR3 is CATVMFSGANVLTF. Written as DNA, the CDR3 is TGTGCCACCGTGATGTTCTCTGGGGCCAACGTCCTGACTTTC.

The chain links TRBV19 to TRBJ2-6; 8 positions match TRBD1. Germline values: CDR1 LNHDA, CDR2 SQIVND (reference sequence). V shed 6 bases and J 8 bases; nucleotides not matched to a gene: 3. CDR3 length equals 13 residues. The CDR3 loop is CASSQGATNVLTF. CDR3 bases: TGTGCCAGTAGCCAGGGGGCGACCAACGTCCTGACTTTC.

The rearrangement uses TRBV19 and TRBJ1-5; no reliable D call. The CDR3 consists of 16 residues. The V gene lost 3 bases and the J gene lost 2 bases, with 14 bases spanning the gap. The germline CDR1 and CDR2 sequences are LNHDA and SQIVND (reference sequence). The DNA for the CDR3 is TGTGCCAGTAGTATGAGTGTGGCGTCCGGCAATCAGCCCCAGCATTTT. This translates into CASSMSVASGNQPQHF.

This chain links TRBV28 with TRBJ1-4; TRBD1 matches 9 bases. The junction had 2 bases not matched to a gene; V was cut back by 2 bases and J by 10 bases. The V gene's germline CDR1 is MDHEN and CDR2 SYDVKM. The CDR3 loop spans 13 amino acids. This CDR3 is CASSLPDRGKLFF. CDR3 DNA: TGTGCCAGCAGTTTACCGGACAGGGGAAAACTGTTTTTT.

For the CDR3, the DNA is TGTGCCAGCCAGAAGGTCAGCGGGAGTACAGATACGCAGTATTTT. It translates to CASQKVSGSTDTQYF. The chain links TRBV2 to TRBJ2-3, with TRBD2 identical over 8 bases. The germline gives CDR1 SNHLY, CDR2 FYNNEI. V shed 8 bases, J shed 3 bases, and the junction held 10 bases outside the gene matches. The CDR3 contains 15 residues.

The V gene is TRBV29-1, the J gene TRBJ1-2; 7 nucleotides line up with TRBD1. Germline CDR1 is SQVTM and CDR2 is ANQGSEA. The CDR3 extends over 15 amino acids. The trim removed 6 bases at V and 6 bases at J, leaving 16 bases unmatched. The CDR3 is CSVAATGWLKDGYTF. DNA for the CDR3: TGCAGCGTCGCCGCGACAGGGTGGTTAAAAGATGGCTACACCTTC.